These T cell receptor beta chains were read from a single sample in a study of shared clonotypes between healthy human individuals. The protocol was immunoSEQ multiplex PCR, while the TCRdb copy is restricted to in-frame clones and leaves out a portion. The profile shows around 1.9 million clones, approximately 94% of them singletons. Material: naive CD8+ T cells from PBMCs. These receptors originate from a young man in good health. Some clones in this sample may be carry-over from other donors' samples. CDR3s include the opening cysteine and the closing phenylalanine or tryptophan. A D gene is named only where the DNA matches it firmly. Clone size is shown for a subset of rows, as once, few, many or a class of expanded clone.

D	size	J	V	DNA	CDR3
.	.	TRBJ2-3	TRBV30	TGTGCCTGGAGGGAATCCGAAATCACAGATACGCAGTATTTT	CAWRESEITDTQYF
.	few	TRBJ1-1	TRBV27	TGTGCCAGCAGCTTGGCCTCGGGGCTGAACACTGAAGCTTTCTTT	CASSLASGLNTEAFF
.	.	TRBJ1-5	TRBV5-6	TGTGCCAGCAGCGTAGAAAGCAATCAGCCCCAGCATTTT	CASSVESNQPQHF
.	.	TRBJ1-5	TRBV27	TGTGCCAGCAGTTTGGGGACCTCCAATCAGCCCCAGCATTTT	CASSLGTSNQPQHF
.	.	TRBJ2-1	TRBV9	TGTGCCAGCAGCGGAGGGGCGGAAGCCTACAATGAGCAGTTCTTC	CASSGGAEAYNEQFF
.	once	TRBJ2-1	TRBV5-1	TGCGCCAGCAGCGTGGGAAAACCCCATGAGCAGTTCTTC	CASSVGKPHEQFF
.	.	TRBJ2-2	TRBV2	TGTGCCAGCAGTGAAAGGGGTAGCGGAAACACCGGGGAGCTGTTTTTT	CASSERGSGNTGELFF
.	.	TRBJ1-2	TRBV6-5	TGTGCCAGCAGTTACTCGCAGGGTCTGAGCTACACCTTC	CASSYSQGLSYTF
.	.	TRBJ2-7	TRBV4-1	TGCGCCAGCAGCCAAGTCCAGACGGACGAGCAGTACTTC	CASSQVQTDEQYF
.	.	TRBJ2-7	TRBV4-2	TGTGCCAGCAGCCAAGGCAGGACATCCCCACTTTTCTCCTACGAGCAGTACTTC	CASSQGRTSPLFSYEQYF
.	.	TRBJ1-4	TRBV7-8	TGTGCCAGCAGCTCCCCCCCGGGGAGTGAAAAACTGTTTTTT	CASSSPPGSEKLFF
.	.	TRBJ1-2	TRBV7-9	TGTGCCAGCAGCTCCGGACAGCGATTCAACTATGGCTACACCTTC	CASSSGQRFNYGYTF
.	once	TRBJ1-2	TRBV7-9	TGTGCCAGCAGCCCTCACTCCCGGGAGGCTAACTATGGCTACACCTTC	CASSPHSREANYGYTF
.	.	TRBJ1-1	TRBV19	TGTGCCAGTAGTATAGATTTTGGCGGAGCTTTCTTT	CASSIDFGGAFF
.	.	TRBJ1-3	TRBV10-1	TGCGCCAGCCCCTCGCGCGGGGGAAACACCATATATTTT	CASPSRGGNTIYF
TRBD1	once	TRBJ1-1	TRBV5-8	TGTGCCAGCAGCCGAGCCAGGGGGAAGGATTATAAGACTGAAGCTTTCTTT	CASSRARGKDYKTEAFF
TRBD2	.	TRBJ2-1	TRBV7-8	TGTGCCAGCAGCTTTCAATGGGCGGGAGGGATCCGCAATGAGCAGTTCTTC	CASSFQWAGGIRNEQFF
.	.	TRBJ1-2	TRBV18	TGTGCCAGCTCCCACGAAGACAGTGGGGCTAACTATGGCTACACCTTC	CASSHEDSGANYGYTF
.	once	TRBJ2-3	TRBV28	TGTGCCACCGTAAACACTAGGGAGTTTACAGATACGCAGTATTTT	CATVNTREFTDTQYF
.	.	TRBJ2-7	TRBV5-1	TGCGCCAGCTACGTCCTAGGGGGTAACGAGCAGTACTTC	CASYVLGGNEQYF
.	.	TRBJ2-7	TRBV5-4	TGTGCCAGCAGCTTTGGAGGGGGCGAGCAGTACTTC	CASSFGGGEQYF
.	.	TRBJ2-7	TRBV10-3	TGTGCCATCAGTGGGGACACTTCAGGGTCCCCCTACGAGCAGTACTTC	CAISGDTSGSPYEQYF
.	.	TRBJ2-7	TRBV11-2	TGTGCCAGCAGCCGCTACGAGCAGTACTTC	CASSRYEQYF
.	.	TRBJ1-5	TRBV12-5	TGTGCTAGTGCAGCGGGACAAGGCAATCAGCCCCAGCATTTT	CASAAGQGNQPQHF
TRBD1	.	TRBJ2-3	TRBV6-5	TGTGCCAGCAGTTACGACCACCGACAGGGGAGAGATACGCAGTATTTT	CASSYDHRQGRDTQYF
TRBD2	.	TRBJ2-5	TRBV28	TGTGCCAGCAGGGCTGTCGGACTAGCTGAGACCCAGTACTTC	CASRAVGLAETQYF
.	.	TRBJ2-6	TRBV27	TGTGCCAGCAGTTTATTGGGTTCGTGGGCCAACGTCCTGACTTTC	CASSLLGSWANVLTF
TRBD2	.	TRBJ2-2	TRBV4-3	TGCGCCAGCAGCCAAGATCCCGGACTAGCGGATTCGAACACCGGGGAGCTGTTTTTT	CASSQDPGLADSNTGELFF
TRBD2	.	TRBJ2-7	TRBV9	TGTGCCAGCAGCTTCGGGTCGGGGACTAGCGCTAGCTACGAGCAGTACTTC	CASSFGSGTSASYEQYF
.	.	TRBJ2-3	TRBV7-3	TGTGCCAGCAGCTTAGCGACCCTCGGAGATACGCAGTATTTT	CASSLATLGDTQYF
TRBD2	.	TRBJ2-1	TRBV27	TGTGCCAGCAGTTCGCGGGGGCTACTAGCGGGAGGTTCAAATGAGCAGTTCTTC	CASSSRGLLAGGSNEQFF
.	.	TRBJ2-7	TRBV30	TGTGCCTGGACCCGTCGGGCAACCCCCTACGAGCAGTACTTC	CAWTRRATPYEQYF
.	.	TRBJ2-1	TRBV6-5	TGTGCCAGCAGTTACTCCTGGGGGTCGGGCAATGAGCAGTTCTTC	CASSYSWGSGNEQFF
TRBD2	.	TRBJ2-7	TRBV4-3	TGCGCCAGCAGCCCGGGACTAGCGGGAACCTACGAGCAGTACTTC	CASSPGLAGTYEQYF
.	.	TRBJ1-2	TRBV9	TGTGCCAGCAGCCCTACCCCGGACTCCTCTGGCTACACCTTC	CASSPTPDSSGYTF
TRBD2	.	TRBJ2-7	TRBV27	TGTGCCAGCAGTATGTCCCGCGTGGCGGGAGTTCCATACGAGCAGTACTTC	CASSMSRVAGVPYEQYF
.	.	TRBJ1-1	TRBV6-1	TGTGCCAGCAGTGTTGACCTACCTTATTCCAACACTGAAGCTTTCTTT	CASSVDLPYSNTEAFF
.	.	TRBJ2-3	TRBV7-3	TGTGCCAGCAGCTCCCGGGACTCCGACAGGGGCACAGATACGCAGTATTTT	CASSSRDSDRGTDTQYF
.	.	TRBJ2-4	TRBV7-9	TGTGCCAGCAGCTTAGGAGACAGTCCCAACTTC	CASSLGDSPNF
.	.	TRBJ2-1	TRBV27	TGTGCCAGCAGTTTCGGCGGGTCCTACAATGAGCAGTTCTTC	CASSFGGSYNEQFF
TRBD1	.	TRBJ2-1	TRBV7-2	TGTGCCAGCAGCCCAGGGAGGCAGGGGGCCTTGAGTGAGCAGTTCTTC	CASSPGRQGALSEQFF
.	.	TRBJ2-2	TRBV6-6	TGTGCCAGCAGTTACACAACGGGCCCTAACACCGGGGAGCTGTTTTTT	CASSYTTGPNTGELFF
TRBD1	.	TRBJ2-7	TRBV7-2	TGTGCCAGCAGCTCCCCTTGGGGACAGTTCGACTACGAGCAGTACTTC	CASSSPWGQFDYEQYF
TRBD1	.	TRBJ1-1	TRBV9	TGTGCCAGCAGCCCCTCAGGGACAGCGAACACTGAAGCTTTCTTT	CASSPSGTANTEAFF
.	.	TRBJ2-5	TRBV5-1	TGCGCCAGCAGCTTAAGGAGGGAGCGCTCCCAAGAGACCCAGTACTTC	CASSLRRERSQETQYF
.	.	TRBJ1-1	TRBV5-5	TGTGCCAGCAGCTCCTGGGGGGTCGGTCCCACTGAAGCTTTCTTT	CASSSWGVGPTEAFF
TRBD2	once	TRBJ2-6	TRBV6-5	TGTGCCAGCAGCTCTGTGGGGGGGAACGTCCTGACTTTC	CASSSVGGNVLTF
.	.	TRBJ2-5	TRBV7-9	TGTGCCAGCAGCTTAGGGGGGAATCGAGAGACCCAGTACTTC	CASSLGGNRETQYF
.	.	TRBJ2-7	TRBV27	TGTGCCAGCAGAAGTTGGACCCTCCGCGAGCAGTACTTC	CASRSWTLREQYF
.	.	TRBJ2-3	TRBV18	TGTGCCAGCTCACCACCCTTGGGGGATACGCAGTATTTT	CASSPPLGDTQYF
.	.	TRBJ2-1	TRBV9	TGTGCCAGCAGCGTAGTTCTGGGGGGGCATGAGCAGTTCTTC	CASSVVLGGHEQFF